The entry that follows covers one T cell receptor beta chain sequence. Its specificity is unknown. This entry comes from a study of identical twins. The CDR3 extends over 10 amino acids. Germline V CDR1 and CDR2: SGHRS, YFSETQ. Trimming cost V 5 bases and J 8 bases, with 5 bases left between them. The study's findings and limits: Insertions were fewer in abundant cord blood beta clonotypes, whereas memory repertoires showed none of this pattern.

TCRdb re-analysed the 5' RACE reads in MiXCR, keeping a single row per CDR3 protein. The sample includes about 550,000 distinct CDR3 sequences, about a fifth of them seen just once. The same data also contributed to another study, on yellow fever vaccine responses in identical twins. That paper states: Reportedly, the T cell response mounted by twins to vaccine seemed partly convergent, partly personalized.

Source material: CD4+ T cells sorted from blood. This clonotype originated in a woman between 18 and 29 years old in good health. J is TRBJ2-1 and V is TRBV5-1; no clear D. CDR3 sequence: CASRVDEQFF. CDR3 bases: TGCGCCAGCAGAGTGGATGAGCAGTTCTTC.